This TCR beta chain was recorded in a study of regulatory T cells in long-lasting Graves disease. Study details: Persistent cases were those of Graves' disease that involved over 5 years of antithyroid drugs with positive TSH receptor antibodies.

Germline V gives CDR1 SGHKS, CDR2 YYEKEE (reference sequence). The CDR3 extends over 14 amino acids. This clonotype was recorded once. This likely came from a read error, as a far larger clone is one base away. Time point described: persistent/refractory GD, antithyroid drugs over 5 years with positive TRAb. Construction of the TCR library relied on RNA isolated from PBMCs. Construction of the TCR beta libraries employed iRepertoire HTBI primers in conjunction with Arm-PCR of CDR3 regions. TCRdb analysed the multiplex PCR reads with MiXCR anew, one entry per CDR3 protein. This repertoire shows roughly 470,000 distinct CDR3 sequences, less than 25% found once; its top ten account for about 8.3%.

The input for sequencing was peripheral blood mononuclear cells (PBMCs), taken when the disease was refractory, from a patient treated with antithyroid drugs. The receptor was derived from a female donor with Graves disease. V usage is TRBV5-5 and J usage is TRBJ2-5, with D possibly being TRBD1 or TRBD2 (5 bases each). The CDR3 sequence: CASSPGTAQEAQYF. CDR3 nucleotides: TGTGCCAGCAGCCCCGGGACGGCACAAGAGGCCCAGTACTTC.